This T cell receptor beta chain was recovered during a study of CD8+CD57+ T cells in acquired aplastic anemia. The CDR3 extends over 16 amino acids. The junction had 10 bases not matched to a gene; V was cut back by 6 bases and J by 7 bases. Genomic DNA acted as the template from which TCR beta VDJ combination and CDR3 sequence profiling were carried out. TCRdb re-called the reads through MiXCR, storing one row per CDR3 protein. The sample holds some 180,000 distinct CDR3 sequences, 48% seen once. Sequenced patients had shown CD8+CD57+ cell expansion by flow cytometry. Patients uniformly had severe acquired aplastic anemia.

The TCR sequence derives from a human donor with aplastic anemia. The rearrangement uses TRBV12-3 or TRBV12-4 and TRBJ2-2; 11 nucleotides agree with TRBD1. The sample taken for sequencing was sorted CD4+, CD8+, or CD8+CD57+ T cells (not recorded which) from PBMCs. CDR3 DNA sequence: TGTGCCAGCAGCCCCCCCCGGACAGGGGGCATCGGGGAGCTGTTTTTT. Translation: CASSPPRTGGIGELFF.